The 10 T cell receptor beta chains listed next were all sequenced from one sample in a study of regulatory T cells in long-lasting Graves disease. Stated time point: persistent/refractory GD, antithyroid drugs over 5 years with positive TRAb. PBMCs were the source of the RNA used for TCR sequencing. CDR3 regions were amplified by Arm-PCR using iRepertoire HTBI primers to build TCR beta libraries. In TCRdb, the multiplex PCR reads were re-called with MiXCR into one record per CDR3 protein. The sample comprises some 470,000 distinct CDR3 sequences, 20% to 25% of which are singletons, and roughly 7.1% rests with the top ten. This specimen consisted of peripheral blood mononuclear cells (PBMCs), obtained when the disease was refractory, from a patient treated with antithyroid drugs. These TCRs come from a female donor with Graves disease.

This clonotype was counted at least ten times. The chain carries TRBV10-3 and TRBJ2-7, with a tentative D call TRBD2 (6 bases). Germline V gene sequence: CDR1 ENHRY, CDR2 SYGVKD. With 5 bases removed from V and 3 bases from J, the gap between germline ends came to 14 bases. This CDR3 is built from 14 residues. CDR3 protein: CAISPVGGGYEQYF. The CDR3 DNA sequence: TGTGCCATCAGTCCAGTCGGGGGTGGCTACGAGCAGTACTTC.

With regard to this clonotype: At one of its ends the junction is not consistent with the germline gene, which may arise from a read error. The chain has TRBV6-1 and TRBJ2-5; 7 nucleotides agree with TRBD1. CDR3 size: 18 residues. CDR1 is MNHNS, CDR2 SASEGT, per germline. The CDR3 reads CAGSNRVFGLQGEETQYF. The DNA of the CDR3 is TGTGCCGGCAGTAACAGGGTTTTTGGCCTCCAGGGGGAAGAGACCCAGTACTTC.

Comments on this clonotype: Mismatch with germline at one junction end may stem from a read error. This rearrangement joins TRBV13 to TRBJ1-1, with D possibly matching TRBD1 (6 bases). Germline CDR1 PRHDT, CDR2 FYEKMQ (reference sequence). This CDR3 region has 15 residues. CDR3 DNA: TGTGCCAGCAGCTCGAGGGGGAGCGGGGGCCGTGAAACTTTCTTT. Its protein is CASSSRGSGGRETFF.

This clonotype was seen only a few times. J is TRBJ1-1 and V is TRBV13; possible D gene TRBD1, 6 bases. Germline CDR1 PRHDT, CDR2 FYEKMQ (reference sequence). V was pared by 2 bases and J by 4 bases, with 20 bases between. The CDR3 contains 17 residues. The CDR3 nucleotides are TGTGCCAGCAGCTTAACTTACCCGGGGGCAGCGTTCACTGAAGCTTTCTTT. Its protein is CASSLTYPGAAFTEAFF.

This clonotype was counted between two and nine times. This sequence joins TRBV3-1 and TRBJ2-2, with TRBD2 matching 8 bases. CDR1 is LGHDT, CDR2 YNNKEL, per germline (reference sequence). J was trimmed by 6 bases and V by 5 bases; bases with no gene match: 5. CDR3 length: 14 amino acids. For the CDR3, the DNA is TGTGCCAGCAGCTATAGGACTAGCTCCGGGGAGCTGTTTTTT. The encoded protein is CASSYRTSSGELFF. Complete variable domain (other parts from reference TRBV3-1 and TRBJ2-2): DTAVSQTPKYLVTQMGNDKSIKCEQNLGHDTMYWYKQDSKKFLKIMFSYNNKELIINETVPNRFSPKSPDKAHLNLHINSLELGDSAVYFCASSYRTSSGELFFGEGSRLTVL.

The gene calls are TRBV3-1 and TRBJ2-1; D ambiguous. Trimming took off 3 bases at V and 0 bases at J, with 9 bases between the two ends. The germline CDR1 and CDR2 sequences are LGHDT and YNNKEL (reference sequence). The CDR3 length is 15 residues. The CDR3 sequence: CASSQGWSSYNEQFF. CDR3 in DNA: TGTGCCAGCAGCCAGGGGTGGAGCTCCTACAATGAGCAGTTCTTC.

This clonotype was seen once. CDR3 coding DNA: TGTGCCAGCAGCTTAGGGTCCGGGACTCCTTACTACGAGCAGTACTTC. It is translated as CASSLGSGTPYYEQYF. V gene TRBV7-6 combines with J gene TRBJ2-7; D perhaps matches TRBD2 (6 bases). This CDR3 is built from 16 residues. V lost 1 base and J 3 bases, leaving 16 bases between the germline ends. Germline loops: CDR1 SGHVS, CDR2 FNYEAQ. Looking up the rest from reference TRBV7-6 and TRBJ2-7 gives the full variable domain: GAGVSQSPRYKVTKRGQDVALRCDPISGHVSLYWYRQALGQGPEFLTYFNYEAQQDKSGLPNDRFSAERPEGSISTLTIQRTEQRDSAMYRCASSLGSGTPYYEQYFGPGTRLTVT.

Regarding this clonotype: Being one base from a much bigger clone, this may be a read error. J is TRBJ1-6 and V is TRBV7-2; D gene unclear. Germline loops: CDR1 SGHTA, CDR2 FQGNSA. The CDR3 is 13 residues long. The CDR3 spells CVSSLLFSSPLHF. The CDR3 region has the DNA TGTGTCAGCAGCTTACTGTTCTCATCACCCCTCCACTTT.

The chain uses TRBV3-1 and TRBJ2-7; no reliable D call. Trimming removed 1 base from V and 8 bases from J, with 9 bases in between. CDR3 size: 12 residues. Per germline, CDR1 LGHDT and CDR2 YNNKEL (reference sequence). CDR3 nucleotides: TGTGCCAGCAGCCAAGGAGGTAGGCAGCAGTACTTC. The encoded protein is CASSQGGRQQYF.

The V gene is TRBV6-9, the J gene TRBJ2-7; 10 bases match TRBD1. The CDR3 contains 15 residues. Germline CDR1 MNHGY, CDR2 SVAAGI. Trimming at V came to 3 bases and at J to 6 bases, leaving 8 bases not matched to a gene. The CDR3 loop reads CASSYPGTGVSEQYF. The CDR3 nucleotides are TGTGCCAGCAGTTACCCCGGGACAGGGGTCTCCGAGCAGTACTTC.